These T cell receptor beta chains were read from a single sample in a study of vaccination effects on CD4 cells after COVID-19. These TCRs' antigens remain unknown. Using immunoSEQ multiplex PCR, the repertoire was profiled, and TCRdb retains in-frame clones only, with some absent. The sample has about 22,000 clones, approximately 81% seen once. This specimen consisted of CD4+ T cells from PBMCs cultured with HCoV-NL63 spike peptides, obtained before COVID-19 vaccination. The receptors were gathered from a human donor who received a COVID-19 vaccine. Both conserved end residues are part of each CDR3. A D gene is named only where the DNA matches it firmly. Clone size is not always given. Where it is, it says once, few, many or a class for expanded clones.

>.|.|TRBV5-5|15|TRBJ1-6
CASSLDLPSNSPLHF
TGTGCCAGCAGCTTGGACCTCCCGAGTAATTCACCCCTCCACTTT
>once|.|TRBV19|14|TRBJ2-2
CASSQGTLAGELFF
TGTGCCAGTAGCCAGGGGACTTTAGCCGGGGAGCTGTTTTTT
>.|TRBD1|TRBV6-5|14|TRBJ1-1
CASSSTGTGLLAFF
TGTGCCAGCAGTTCAACGGGGACAGGGTTATTAGCTTTCTTT
>.|.|TRBV12-3/TRBV12-4|13|TRBJ2-1
CASGTLLYNEQFF
TGTGCCAGCGGGACTCTCCTTTACAATGAGCAGTTCTTC
>.|.|TRBV7-2|15|TRBJ1-2
CASSLLAGSNYGYTF
TGTGCCAGCAGCTTACTGGCAGGCTCTAACTATGGCTACACCTTC
>.|.|TRBV30|13|TRBJ1-1
CACNKYMNTEAFF
TGTGCCTGTAACAAGTACATGAACACTGAAGCTTTCTTT
>.|TRBD1|TRBV4-3|17|TRBJ1-1
CASSQELGTGGWTEAFF
TGCGCCAGCAGCCAAGAACTCGGGACAGGAGGTTGGACTGAAGCTTTCTTT
>.|.|TRBV7-2|16|TRBJ1-3
CASSPGRHRSGNTIYF
TGTGCCAGCAGCCCAGGACGGCACCGCTCTGGAAACACCATATATTTT
>.|.|TRBV19|15|TRBJ2-3
CASRREGGGTDTQYF
TGTGCCAGTAGAAGGGAGGGGGGGGGCACAGATACGCAGTATTTT
>.|TRBD1|TRBV5-1|13|TRBJ1-1
CASSGQGNTEAFF
TGCGCCAGCAGCGGACAGGGGAACACTGAAGCTTTCTTT
>.|TRBD1|TRBV2|15|TRBJ1-1
CASSELDRLNTEAFF
TGTGCCAGCAGTGAACTGGACAGGTTGAACACTGAAGCTTTCTTT
>.|TRBD2|TRBV7-2|15|TRBJ2-5
CASSAAGLAGETQYF
TGTGCCAGCAGCGCGGCGGGACTAGCGGGAGAGACCCAGTACTTC
>few|.|TRBV12-3/TRBV12-4|12|TRBJ1-2
CASSLVGGGYTF
TGTGCCAGCAGTTTAGTAGGGGGAGGCTACACCTTC